Below, 22 T cell receptor beta chains from the same sample are listed, as sequenced in a study of blood T cells in healthy people across ages. Together with a sample-barcoded 5' primer, a J-beta primer mix was included in a second PCR lasting roughly 6 to 12 cycles. TCRdb reprocessed the 5' RACE reads with MiXCR, giving one entry per CDR3 protein. The sample has around 1.1 million distinct CDR3 sequences; around two fifths are singletons. The sequenced sample consisted of blood. Every receptor here comes from a man aged 18 to 29 in good health.

This clonotype has only a few counts. This sequence joins TRBV4-3 and TRBJ1-1; possibly TRBD1 for D (5 bases). V lost 3 bases and J lost 5, with 13 bases in between. CDR3 size: 14 residues. Germline loops: CDR1 LGHNA, CDR2 YSLEER. The DNA of the CDR3 is TGCGCCAGCAGCCAGTACGACGGGGGGACTGAAGCTTTCTTT. It translates to CASSQYDGGTEAFF.

This clonotype turned up a few times. The chain couples TRBV5-1 to TRBJ1-1; D is unclear. The CDR3 runs to 15 residues. The germline CDR1 and CDR2 sequences are SGHRS and YFSETQ. The V end lost 0 bases, the J end lost 1 base, and 10 bases lay between the germline ends. The CDR3: CASSLAFTENTEAFF. In DNA, the CDR3 is TGCGCCAGCAGCTTGGCCTTTACGGAGAACACTGAAGCTTTCTTT.

DNA of the CDR3: TGCGCCAGCAGCCTTTACACGGGGGGGCGGAACACTGAAGCTTTCTTT. It translates to CASSLYTGGRNTEAFF. The chain has TRBV4-3 and TRBJ1-1, with a tentative D call TRBD1 (6 bases). Between the trimmed V and J ends, which lost 4 bases and 1 base, there was a span of 16 bases. The CDR3 runs 16 residues. Germline assignment: CDR1 LGHNA and CDR2 YSLEER.

This clonotype has more than one count but fewer than ten. This rearrangement joins TRBV6-6 to TRBJ2-2; D not certain. The CDR3 covers 15 residues. V dropped 0 bases and J dropped 3 bases, with 8 bases sitting between them. Germline CDR1 is MNHNY and CDR2 is SVGAGI (reference sequence). The CDR3 protein is CASSYSRSYTGELFF. The CDR3 DNA reads as TGTGCCAGCAGTTACTCCAGATCCTACACCGGGGAGCTGTTTTTT.

The V gene is TRBV20-1, the J gene TRBJ1-3; 7 bases agree with TRBD1. There are 15 residues in the CDR3. The germline V gene encodes CDR1 DFQATT and CDR2 SNEGSKA (reference sequence). Germline trimming cut 0 bases from V and 2 bases from J; bases unmatched to any gene: 4. The CDR3 reads CSARDPRGAGNTIYF. The CDR3 coding sequence is TGCAGTGCTAGAGATCCCAGGGGGGCTGGAAACACCATATATTTT.

The table lists this clonotype with many counts. The V and J genes are TRBV25-1 and TRBJ1-2; 9 bases line up with TRBD1. The J segment lost 10 bases and the V segment lost 3 bases, leaving 9 bases of the junction unmatched. Germline CDR1 is MGHDK and CDR2 is SYGVNS. The CDR3 has 14 residues. CDR3: CASSDPGQGRPYTF. CDR3 coding DNA: TGTGCCAGCAGTGATCCGGGACAGGGACGACCCTACACCTTC.

The chain couples TRBV7-9 to TRBJ2-7, with TRBD1 matching 11 bases. J lost 7 bases, V lost 5 bases, and 13 bases had no gene match. This CDR3 region has 16 residues. Germline-derived CDR1 and CDR2 are SEHNR and FQNEAQ (reference sequence). CDR3 nucleotides: TGTGCCAGCAGCACCTATGGACAGGGGGCATCAAATGAGCAGTACTTC. Protein sequence: CASSTYGQGASNEQYF.

This chain connects TRBV7-3 to TRBJ1-2, with D possibly matching TRBD1 (5 bases). With 3 bases removed from V and 4 bases from J, the gap between germline ends came to 18 bases. Germline CDR1 SGHTA, CDR2 FQGTGA. The CDR3 runs to 16 residues. The CDR3 loop is CASSFGGDGRVYGYTF. CDR3 bases: TGTGCCAGCAGCTTCGGAGGGGATGGAAGGGTCTATGGCTACACCTTC.

V usage is TRBV20-1 and J usage is TRBJ1-5; no definite D call. Germline CDR1 DFQATT, CDR2 SNEGSKA (reference sequence). The CDR3 has 14 amino acids. V lost 2 bases, J lost 4 bases, and 12 bases lay in between. Written as DNA, the CDR3 is TGCAGTGCTAGAATCGGGATTTGGAATCAGCCCCAGCATTTT. It is translated as CSARIGIWNQPQHF.

The CDR3 nucleotides are TGTGCCAGCAGCCAAGAGTTAGTCGGCTTTGGCTACACCTTC. As protein: CASSQELVGFGYTF. The chain has TRBV3-1 and TRBJ1-2; D is ambiguous. The V end lost 0 bases, the J end lost 7 bases, and 12 bases lay between the germline ends. Germline-derived CDR1 and CDR2 are LGHDT and YNNKEL (reference sequence). CDR3 size: 14 residues. The full variable domain, its missing parts supplied by reference TRBV3-1 and TRBJ1-2, is DTAVSQTPKYLVTQMGNDKSIKCEQNLGHDTMYWYKQDSKKFLKIMFSYNNKELIINETVPNRFSPKSPDKAHLNLHINSLELGDSAVYFCASSQELVGFGYTFGSGTRLTVV.

Only a few counts were recorded for this clonotype. The gene calls are TRBV4-3 and TRBJ1-2, with D possibly TRBD1 on 6 matching bases. Germline-derived CDR1 and CDR2 are LGHNA and YSLEER. The CDR3 has 16 amino acids. The ends were cut back, 0 bases at V and 8 bases at J, with 19 bases in the middle. CDR3 protein: CASSQDPNSGVRGYTF. Here the CDR3 DNA reads TGCGCCAGCAGCCAAGACCCAAACTCAGGGGTTCGAGGCTACACCTTC.

Only a few counts were recorded for this clonotype. V usage is TRBV2 and J usage is TRBJ1-6; D is unresolved. The CDR3 has 11 amino acids. Trimming removed 5 bases at V and 6 bases at J, with 2 bases between. Germline lookup yields CDR1 SNHLY and CDR2 FYNNEI. In DNA form, the CDR3 reads TGTGCCAGCAGTATTAATTCACCCCTCCACTTT. Its protein product is CASSINSPLHF.

The chain joins TRBV20-1 to TRBJ1-3; TRBD1 might be the D (6 bases). CDR3 size: 15 residues. Germline CDR1 reads DFQATT; CDR2 reads SNEGSKA (reference sequence). The V and J ends lost 6 bases and 0 bases respectively, with 15 bases between them. The CDR3 here is CSARTAPGSGNTIYF. The CDR3 coding sequence is TGCAGTGCAAGGACAGCCCCGGGCTCTGGAAACACCATATATTTT.

The V call is TRBV5-1, the J call TRBJ1-2; D is uncertain. Trimming took 1 base from V and 7 from J, leaving 17 bases between them. There are 15 residues in the CDR3. CDR1 is SGHRS, CDR2 YFSETQ, per germline. The CDR3 DNA sequence: TGCGCCAGCAGCTTGAGGCAGGACGGGATCTCTGGCTACACCTTC. It specifies CASSLRQDGISGYTF.

This clonotype was detected ten times or more. The rearrangement uses TRBV7-2 and TRBJ2-3; D is undetermined. Germline lookup yields CDR1 SGHTA and CDR2 FQGNSA. The length of the CDR3 is 12 residues. The V end lost 6 bases, the J end lost 0 bases, and 4 bases lay between the germline ends. DNA of the CDR3: TGTGCCAGCAGTGTTAGCACAGATACGCAGTATTTT. Translating gives CASSVSTDTQYF.

This clonotype was seen a handful of times. The chain carries TRBV6-5 and TRBJ2-3; TRBD2 matches at 9 bases. This CDR3 has 16 amino acids. Germline CDR1 is MNHEY and CDR2 is SVGAGI. The J segment lost 1 base and the V segment lost 0 bases, leaving 2 bases of the junction unmatched. The CDR3 here is CASSYSLAGRTDTQYF. In DNA, the CDR3 is TGTGCCAGCAGTTACTCCCTAGCGGGGCGCACAGATACGCAGTATTTT.

The chain joins TRBV12-3 or TRBV12-4 to TRBJ1-5, with 7 nucleotides matching TRBD1. There are 15 residues in the CDR3. The V segment lost 5 bases and the J segment 7 bases; nucleotides outside the gene matches: 11. The CDR3 DNA is TGTGCCAGCAGTCCCGAAGGACAGGTTGGACAGCCCCAGCATTTT. Its protein is CASSPEGQVGQPQHF.

The V and J genes are TRBV5-8 and TRBJ1-4, with 8 bases lining up with TRBD1. The CDR3 has 17 residues. J gave up 7 bases and V 0 bases, and 11 bases lay outside the gene matches. CDR1 is SGHTS, CDR2 YDEGEE, per germline. The CDR3 bases are TGTGCCAGCAGCTTGGACTCAGCAGGGGGCGCGAGTGAAAAACTGTTTTTT. It codes for CASSLDSAGGASEKLFF.

In this sample, this clonotype turned up a few times. The chain links TRBV4-1 to TRBJ2-1; TRBD2 matches at 13 bases. The CDR3 is made up of 17 amino acids. V lost 4 bases and J lost 6; bases outside the gene matches: 9. Germline V gene lookup returns CDR1 MGHRA and CDR2 YSYEKL. The CDR3 DNA sequence: TGCGCCAGCAGCCGGGTCGATACTAGCGGGGGGGCCAATGAGCAGTTCTTC. Translation: CASSRVDTSGGANEQFF.

The CDR3 sequence is CASSVFGSGETQYF. In nucleotides, the CDR3 is TGTGCCAGCAGTGTATTTGGGAGCGGAGAGACCCAGTACTTC. This chain uses TRBV12-3 or TRBV12-4 with TRBJ2-4; D is possibly TRBD2 (5 bases). The end of the DNA is better explained by TRBJ2-5, so the J call may be wrong. CDR3 length: 14 amino acids.

The CDR3, as DNA: TGTGCCAGCAGAACTCCCGCTGTAGCCAAAAACATTCAGTACTTC. Protein product: CASRTPAVAKNIQYF. The chain couples TRBV6-6 to TRBJ2-4; unclear D gene. The CDR3 totals 15 residues. V was pared by 6 bases and J by 0 bases, with 12 bases between. Germline V gene lookup returns CDR1 MNHNY and CDR2 SVGAGI (reference sequence).

This clonotype was seen a few times. This chain joins TRBV20-1 and TRBJ1-4; D call uncertain. Trimming removed 8 bases from V and 0 bases from J, with 7 bases in between. Looked up from germline, CDR1 is DFQATT and CDR2 is SNEGSKA (reference sequence). The CDR3 has 12 amino acids. The CDR3 region has the DNA TGCAGTACACCCTCAACTAATGAAAAACTGTTTTTT. This sequence encodes CSTPSTNEKLFF.